These 13 T cell receptor beta chains came from one sample sequenced in a study of blood T cell repertoires in COVID-19. The assay was immunoSEQ multiplex PCR, and TCRdb's table has in-frame clones only and misses some. The sample consists of over 250,000 clones, 90% of them appearing once. Material: PBMCs or T cells enriched from blood (not recorded which). The origin of the receptors is a woman aged 25 to 45 who had recovered from COVID-19.

This chain connects TRBV28 to TRBJ2-1; D is unresolved. The CDR3 spans 11 residues. Germline lookup yields CDR1 MDHEN and CDR2 SYDVKM. Trimming removed 4 bases at V and 8 bases at J, with 6 bases between. In DNA form, the CDR3 reads TGTGCCAGCAGTTCCCGTCATGAGCAGTTCTTC. Amino acids: CASSSRHEQFF.

The CDR3 loop is CASSSGTGGWSEQFF. CDR3 sequence (DNA): TGTGCCAGCAGCTCCGGGACAGGGGGCTGGAGTGAGCAGTTCTTC. This chain connects TRBV13 to TRBJ2-1; 12 nucleotides match TRBD1. The CDR3 runs 15 residues. Germline V CDR1 and CDR2: PRHDT, FYEKMQ (reference sequence). V lost 4 bases, J lost 9 bases, and 7 bases stayed unmatched.

The chain has TRBV7-9 and TRBJ2-2; possibly TRBD1 for D (5 bases). The CDR3 is made up of 14 amino acids. The germline CDR1 and CDR2 sequences are SEHNR and FQNEAQ (reference sequence). Trimming shortened V by 6 bases and J by 7 bases, and 15 bases separated the two germline ends. The CDR3 sequence is CASRLSGSDGELFF. CDR3 nucleotides: TGTGCCAGCAGATTATCAGGGTCGGACGGGGAGCTGTTTTTT.

This clone was seen a few times. The CDR3 bases are TGCAGTGCTAGTTTGTCAGGGCGGCAGCCCCAGCATTTT. It specifies CSASLSGRQPQHF. The gene calls are TRBV20-1 and TRBJ1-5; TRBD1 might be the D (5 bases). The CDR3 has 13 residues. Trimming removed 3 bases at V and 7 bases at J, with 13 bases between. CDR1 is DFQATT and CDR2 is SNEGSKA in the germline V gene (reference sequence).

The chain joins TRBV10-2 to TRBJ1-1; D remains ambiguous. The CDR3 is made up of 13 amino acids. The V end lost 4 bases, the J end lost 1 base, and 7 bases lay between the germline ends. CDR1 is WSHSY, CDR2 SAAADI, per germline. The CDR3 region is CASSGLTNTEAFF. In DNA, the CDR3 is TGCGCCAGCAGTGGACTTACGAACACTGAAGCTTTCTTT.

This clone was found once. The rearrangement links TRBV27 to TRBJ1-2, with D perhaps TRBD1 (5 bases). The V end was cut by 8 bases, the J end by 2 bases, with 12 bases between. This CDR3 has 13 amino acids. Germline V gene data show CDR1 as MNHEY and CDR2 as SMNVEV (reference sequence). The CDR3 is CASRLAGNYGYTF. In nucleotides, the CDR3 is TGTGCCAGCCGATTGGCAGGGAACTATGGCTACACCTTC.

The genes are TRBV3-1 (or the pseudogene TRBV3-2) and TRBJ1-1; maybe TRBD1 (5 bases). Germline CDR1 is LGHDT and CDR2 is YNNKEL (reference sequence). CDR3 size: 17 residues. V was trimmed by 2 bases and J by 0 bases, leaving 16 bases between them. CDR3 bases: TGTGCCAGCAGCCAAATCCCCCAGGGATTGGTGAACACTGAAGCTTTCTTT. Protein sequence: CASSQIPQGLVNTEAFF.

The chain is built from TRBV30 and TRBJ1-1; a weak D match, TRBD1 (5 bases). Germline CDR1 GTSNPN, CDR2 SVGIG (reference sequence). There are 13 residues in the CDR3. The V gene lost 2 bases and the J gene lost 5 bases, with 12 bases spanning the gap. The CDR3 sequence: CAWSSQGVTEAFF. Here the CDR3 DNA reads TGTGCCTGGAGTAGCCAGGGCGTTACTGAAGCTTTCTTT.

This sequence joins TRBV5-1 and TRBJ1-1, with TRBD1 identical over 8 bases. With 5 bases clipped from V and 4 bases from J, the junction kept 19 bases outside the gene matches. Germline CDR1 reads SGHRS; CDR2 reads YFSETQ. The CDR3 is made up of 18 amino acids. CDR3 in DNA: TGCGCCAGCAGGTTGTTGGAACTCGCCGGGACAGGCACCACTGAAGCTTTCTTT. Translated: CASRLLELAGTGTTEAFF.

The sample holds a few counts of this clone. The genes are TRBV5-1 and TRBJ2-1; D is uncertain. This CDR3 is built from 14 residues. The V gene's germline CDR1 is SGHRS and CDR2 YFSETQ. The ends were cut back, 0 bases at V and 4 bases at J, with 8 bases in the middle. DNA for the CDR3: TGCGCCAGCAGCTTGGGTGTTCATTACAATGAGCAGTTCTTC. This translates into CASSLGVHYNEQFF.

CDR3 loop: CASSPGYGQGNSPLHF. The CDR3 nucleotides read TGTGCCAGCTCACCGGGTTACGGACAGGGGAATTCACCCCTCCACTTT. The gene calls are TRBV18 and TRBJ1-6; TRBD1 matches at 9 bases. V lost 3 bases, J lost 7 bases, and 7 bases stayed unmatched. The CDR3 has 16 amino acids. Germline V gene sequence: CDR1 KGHSH, CDR2 LQKENI.

This clone occurred a few times. The rearrangement joins TRBV7-2 to TRBJ2-7; the D is unclear. In germline, CDR1 is SGHTA, CDR2 FQGNSA. V lost 2 bases to trimming and J lost 3 bases, with 11 bases between them. The CDR3 has 14 amino acids. This chain's CDR3 is CASSLRTDLYEQYF. The DNA for the CDR3 is TGTGCCAGCAGCTTAAGAACAGATCTCTACGAGCAGTACTTC.

V usage is TRBV3-1 (or the pseudogene TRBV3-2) and J usage is TRBJ1-2, with a weak D call TRBD1 (6 bases). Germline CDR1 and CDR2: LGHDT and YNNKEL (reference sequence). The V and J ends lost 4 bases and 6 bases respectively, with 15 bases between them. This CDR3 region has 14 residues. CDR3 bases: TGTGCCAGCAGCCTACGGACAGCACAGAATGGCTACACCTTC. Protein sequence: CASSLRTAQNGYTF.